This T cell receptor (beta chain) was sequenced for a study of immune heterogeneity within non-small cell lung tumors (dated by TCRdb to the late 2010s). At the level of the whole study: By histology, several squamous cell carcinomas, around ten non-squamous carcinomas and 1 tumor not otherwise specified were included. To look at intratumoral immune heterogeneity, the study ran whole-exome sequencing, RNA-seq and TCR beta repertoire sequencing on several spatially distinct regions taken from every NSCLC tumor. Binding of neoantigens to the HLA alleles of each patient was predicted with netMHCpan-3.0 for mutant peptides of 8 to 11 amino acids. Transcriptome data were available for just 35 to 50 loci from about a dozen patients, whereas TCR repertoire analysis spanned fewer than 60 tumor loci from 15 or so patients. Study-wide findings and limitations: High-frequency TCR beta clonotypes were found to be largely distinct between individual patients. Within a patient, the same dominant CDR3B clonotypes appeared at multiple loci, but different tumor locations also contained unique high-frequency clones. Local T-cell repertoire clonality showed a statistically significant but moderate positive correlation with local tumor mutational burden (R around 0.31).

Genomic DNA extracted from bulk tumor tissue served as TCR template, with around 0.55 ug gDNA amplified per sample. Multiple biopsies per primary tumor were taken during surgery, spaced as far apart as possible within the tumor mass. The study cohort was described as untreated, and patients were newly diagnosed NSCLC cases undergoing curative surgery. The samples came from under 17 patients with newly diagnosed non-small cell lung cancer who were having surgery intended to be curative. Two independent pathologists reviewed the resected tumor masses. Only DNA and RNA samples of high quality went on to sequencing. Of note for this clonotype: Its antigen has not been determined. The CDR3 does not end in the conserved phenylalanine or tryptophan, so this is likely a read error. The DNA is left out, because the CDR3 cannot be placed on it with certainty; the CDR3 is given as TCRdb lists it.

The TCR beta CDR3 region was amplified with a multiplex PCR system, in which a first round of roughly 10 cycles was run using 32 V-gene forward and 13 J-gene reverse primers. The first PCR round was done with a QIAGEN Multiplex PCR Kit, and the primer sequences were filed in Chinese patent CN105087789A. In a second PCR round, Illumina universal primers were added with the Phusion High-Fidelity PCR Kit. TCR libraries were paired-end sequenced at 151 bp read length on the Illumina HiSeq X Ten platform. The original pipeline was this. Reads lacking multiplex PCR primers were removed with Cutadapt, read pairs were merged with PEAR, and CDR3 regions were called with MiXCR default settings. Repertoire diversity used Shannon entropy, and clonality was computed as one minus Shannon entropy divided by ln of productive unique sequence count. Clonotypes at a frequency of at least 0.5% were defined as dominant or high-frequency T-cell clones. TCRdb's own reprocessing of the public reads used fastp at Q25 and MiXCR and kept productive beta chains. Rows with a matching CDR3 protein are joined into one entry that keeps the most common DNA and genes. The V and J calls and clone size are TCRdb's, not the authors'. In all, the sample holds some 10,000 distinct CDR3 sequences, and under 30% of those were seen once. Clones ranked in the top ten supply 7% to 8.5% of the sample.

Reading the germline V gene gives CDR1 MNHNS and CDR2 SASEGT. The CDR3 length equals 18 residues, ends included. The sequence joins TRBV6-1 to TRBJ2-3; TRBD1, as called in the table, went unchecked against the DNA. This clonotype originated in an older woman with non-small cell lung cancer. The sequencing input was lung tumor tissue. CDR3 sequence: CASTPRVGAVSAEQYFGP.